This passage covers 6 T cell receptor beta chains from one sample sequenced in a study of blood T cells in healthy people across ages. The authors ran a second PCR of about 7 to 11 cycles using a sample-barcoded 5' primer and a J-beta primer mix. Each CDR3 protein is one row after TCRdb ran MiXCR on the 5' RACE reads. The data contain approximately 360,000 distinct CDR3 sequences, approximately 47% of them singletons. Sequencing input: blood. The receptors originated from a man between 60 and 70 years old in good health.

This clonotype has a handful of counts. The CDR3 protein is CAFSGLAGGSYEQYF. CDR3 nucleotide sequence: TGCGCCTTCTCCGGGCTGGCTGGGGGGTCTTACGAGCAGTACTTC. The chain has TRBV5-1 and TRBJ2-7; weak D call: TRBD2 (6 bases). CDR3 size: 15 residues. The V end lost 10 bases, the J end lost 4 bases, and 24 bases lay between the germline ends. The germline V gene encodes CDR1 SGHRS and CDR2 YFSETQ.

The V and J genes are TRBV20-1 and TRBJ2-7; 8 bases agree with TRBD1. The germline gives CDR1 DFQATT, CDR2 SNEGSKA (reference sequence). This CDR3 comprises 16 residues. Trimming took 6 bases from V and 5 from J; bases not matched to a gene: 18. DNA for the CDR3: TGCAGTGCCACGCCTCCTAGACAGGGGAAGAGTAACGAGCAGTACTTC. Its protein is CSATPPRQGKSNEQYF.

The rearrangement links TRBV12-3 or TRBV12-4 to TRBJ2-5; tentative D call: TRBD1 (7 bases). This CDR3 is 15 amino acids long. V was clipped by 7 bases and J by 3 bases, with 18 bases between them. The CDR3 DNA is TGTGCCAGCACCCGCTCAGGGGGGAGGAAAGAGACCCAGTACTTC. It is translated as CASTRSGGRKETQYF.

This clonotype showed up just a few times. CDR3 DNA: TGTGCCAGCAGCAACAGGGCCGTTGTCCCCAATGAGCAGTTCTTC. This encodes CASSNRAVVPNEQFF. The V call is TRBV6-5, the J call TRBJ2-1, with D perhaps TRBD1 (6 bases). The CDR3 spans 15 residues. V dropped 6 bases and J dropped 6 bases, with 18 bases sitting between them. CDR1 MNHEY and CDR2 SVGAGI come from the germline V gene.

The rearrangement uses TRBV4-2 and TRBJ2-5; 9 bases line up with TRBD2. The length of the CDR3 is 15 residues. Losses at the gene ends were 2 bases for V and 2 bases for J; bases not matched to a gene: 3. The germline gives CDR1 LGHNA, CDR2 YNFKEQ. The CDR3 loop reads CASSQWTSEQETQYF. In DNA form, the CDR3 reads TGTGCCAGCAGCCAATGGACTAGCGAGCAAGAGACCCAGTACTTC.

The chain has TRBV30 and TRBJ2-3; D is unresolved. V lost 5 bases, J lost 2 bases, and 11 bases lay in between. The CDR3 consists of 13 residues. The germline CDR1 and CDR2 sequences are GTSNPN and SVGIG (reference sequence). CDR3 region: CAWGPAATDTQYF. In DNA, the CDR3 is TGTGCCTGGGGGCCGGCGGCCACAGATACGCAGTATTTT.